The sequence of this T cell receptor (beta chain) was determined in a study of blood T cell repertoires in COVID-19. Background on the study: Donors in the United States, Italy and Spain gave samples during acute or convalescent COVID-19. The analysed material was cDNA or gDNA that came from T cells, B-cell-depleted T cells, or PBMCs.

Study processing details: Quantification of nucleated cells was approximated via reference gene primer amplification. Libraries were prepared by immunoSEQ multiplex PCR; TCRdb keeps only in-frame clonotypes and omits some of them. The V and J calls and clone size were taken over from that table, and D and trimming were inferred from the DNA. The table lists more than 150,000 clones, approximately 88% of them singletons. The sequence came from a man aged 40-49 years with acute or convalescent COVID-19. Specimen: peripheral blood.

This CDR3 is CASRIGYGYTF. The CDR3 nucleotides read TGTGCCAGCAGGATCGGGTATGGCTACACCTTC. The chain combines TRBV12-3 or TRBV12-4 with TRBJ1-2; no clear D. The CDR3 is 11 amino acids. V was cut by 6 bases and J by 5 bases, with 7 bases left in between.